This T cell receptor beta chain was sequenced for a study of blood T cell repertoires in COVID-19. Study in general: In each case, the material was cDNA or gDNA derived from T cells, B-cell-depleted T cells, or PBMCs.

Original processing methods: The authors estimated nucleated cell counts from reference gene primer amplification. TCRdb's table, derived via immunoSEQ multiplex PCR, lists solely in-frame clones and lacks some. V, J and clone size reflect that table, while D and trimming were determined from the DNA. Here the sample spans fewer than 150,000 clones, around nine tenths being singletons. This CDR3 spans 14 amino acids. Germline assignment: CDR1 SGHRS and CDR2 YFSETQ. Trimming left V 0 bases short and J 0 bases short, with 4 bases between. The sequenced material came from peripheral blood. The clonotype originates from a man over 45 with active or convalescent COVID-19. This chain joins TRBV5-1 and TRBJ2-4; D is unclear. CDR3 sequence (DNA): TGCGCCAGCAGCTTGGACAGAGCCAAAAACATTCAGTACTTC. Residues: CASSLDRAKNIQYF.